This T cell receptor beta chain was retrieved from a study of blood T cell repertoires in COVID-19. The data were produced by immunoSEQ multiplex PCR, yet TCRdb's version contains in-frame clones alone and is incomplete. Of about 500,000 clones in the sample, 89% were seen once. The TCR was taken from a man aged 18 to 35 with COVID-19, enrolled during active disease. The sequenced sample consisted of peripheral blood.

The CDR3 DNA reads as TGTGCCAGCAGAATGGACAGGGGCGATGAGCAGTTCTTC. Encoded protein: CASRMDRGDEQFF. The chain links TRBV2 to TRBJ2-1; 9 nucleotides line up with TRBD1. This CDR3 has 13 residues. V shed 6 bases and J 8 bases; nucleotides not matched to a gene: 5. Germline V gene lookup returns CDR1 SNHLY and CDR2 FYNNEI.